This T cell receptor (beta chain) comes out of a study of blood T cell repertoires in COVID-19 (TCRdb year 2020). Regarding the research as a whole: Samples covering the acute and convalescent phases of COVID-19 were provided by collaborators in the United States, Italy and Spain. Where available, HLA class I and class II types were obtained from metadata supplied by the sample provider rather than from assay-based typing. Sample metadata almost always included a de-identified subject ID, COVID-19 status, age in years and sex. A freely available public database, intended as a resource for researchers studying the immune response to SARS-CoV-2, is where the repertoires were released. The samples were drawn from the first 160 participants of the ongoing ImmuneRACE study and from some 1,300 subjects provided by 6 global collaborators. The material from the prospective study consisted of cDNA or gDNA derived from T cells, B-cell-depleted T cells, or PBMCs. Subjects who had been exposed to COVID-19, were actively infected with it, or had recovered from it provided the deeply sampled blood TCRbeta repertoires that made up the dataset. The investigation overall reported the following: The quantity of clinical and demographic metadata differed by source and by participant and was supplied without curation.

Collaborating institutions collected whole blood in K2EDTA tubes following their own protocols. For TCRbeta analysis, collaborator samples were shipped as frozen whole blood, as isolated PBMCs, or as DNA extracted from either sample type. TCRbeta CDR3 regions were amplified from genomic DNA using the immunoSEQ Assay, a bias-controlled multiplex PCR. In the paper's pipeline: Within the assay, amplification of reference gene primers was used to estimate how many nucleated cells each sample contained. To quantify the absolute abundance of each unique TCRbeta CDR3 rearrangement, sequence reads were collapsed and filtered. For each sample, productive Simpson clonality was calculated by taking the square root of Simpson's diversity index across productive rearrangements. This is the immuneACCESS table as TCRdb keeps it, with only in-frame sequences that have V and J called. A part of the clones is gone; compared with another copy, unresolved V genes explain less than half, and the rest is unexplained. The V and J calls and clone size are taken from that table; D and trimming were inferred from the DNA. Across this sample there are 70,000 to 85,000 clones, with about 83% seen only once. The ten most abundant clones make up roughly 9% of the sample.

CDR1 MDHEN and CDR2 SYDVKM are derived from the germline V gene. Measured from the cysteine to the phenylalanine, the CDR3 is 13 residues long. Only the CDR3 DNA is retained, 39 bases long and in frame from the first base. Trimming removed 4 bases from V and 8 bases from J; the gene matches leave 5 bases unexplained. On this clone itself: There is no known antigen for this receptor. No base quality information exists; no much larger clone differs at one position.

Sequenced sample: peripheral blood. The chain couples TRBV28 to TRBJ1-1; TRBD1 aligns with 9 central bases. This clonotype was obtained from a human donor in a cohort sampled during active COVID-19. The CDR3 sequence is CASSWDREIEAFF. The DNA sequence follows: TGTGCCAGCAGTTGGGACAGGGAGATCGAAGCTTTCTTT.